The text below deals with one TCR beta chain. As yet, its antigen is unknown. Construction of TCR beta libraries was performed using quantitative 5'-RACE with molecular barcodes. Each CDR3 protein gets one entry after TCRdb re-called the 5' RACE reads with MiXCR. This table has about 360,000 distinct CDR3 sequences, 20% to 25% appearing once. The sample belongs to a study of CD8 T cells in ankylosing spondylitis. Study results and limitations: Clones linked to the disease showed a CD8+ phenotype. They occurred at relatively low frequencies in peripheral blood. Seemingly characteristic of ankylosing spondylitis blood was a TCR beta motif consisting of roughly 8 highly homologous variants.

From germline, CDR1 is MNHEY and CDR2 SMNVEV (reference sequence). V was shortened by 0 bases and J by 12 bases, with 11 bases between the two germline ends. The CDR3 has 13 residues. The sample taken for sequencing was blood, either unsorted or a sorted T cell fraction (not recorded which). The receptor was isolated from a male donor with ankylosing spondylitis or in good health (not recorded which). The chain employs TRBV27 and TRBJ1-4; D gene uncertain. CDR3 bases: TGTGCCAGCAGTTTATCGTCTACCCGGGAACTGTTTTTT. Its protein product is CASSLSSTRELFF.